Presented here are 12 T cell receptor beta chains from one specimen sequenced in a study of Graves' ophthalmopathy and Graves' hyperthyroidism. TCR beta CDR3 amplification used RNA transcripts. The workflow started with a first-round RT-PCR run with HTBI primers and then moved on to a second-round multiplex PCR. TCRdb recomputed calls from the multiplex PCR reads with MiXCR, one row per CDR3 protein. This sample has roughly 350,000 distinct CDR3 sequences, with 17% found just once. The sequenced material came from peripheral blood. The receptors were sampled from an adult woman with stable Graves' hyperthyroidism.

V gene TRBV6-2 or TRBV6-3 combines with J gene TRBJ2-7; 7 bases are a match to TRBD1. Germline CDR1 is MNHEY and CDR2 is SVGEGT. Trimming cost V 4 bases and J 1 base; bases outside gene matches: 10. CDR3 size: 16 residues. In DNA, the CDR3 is TGTGCCAGCAGTTTACGAGGGACAGCTAATTCCTACGAGCAGTACTTC. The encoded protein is CASSLRGTANSYEQYF.

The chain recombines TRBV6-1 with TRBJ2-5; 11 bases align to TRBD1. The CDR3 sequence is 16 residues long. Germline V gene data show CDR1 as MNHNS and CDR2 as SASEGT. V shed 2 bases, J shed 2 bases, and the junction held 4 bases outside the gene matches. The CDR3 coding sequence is TGTGCCAGCAGTGAAACCTGGGACAGGGGGCAAGAGACCCAGTACTTC. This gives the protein CASSETWDRGQETQYF.

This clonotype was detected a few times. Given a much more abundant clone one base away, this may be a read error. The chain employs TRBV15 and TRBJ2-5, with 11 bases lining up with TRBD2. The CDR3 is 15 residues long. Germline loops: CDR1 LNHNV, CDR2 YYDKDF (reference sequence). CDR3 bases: TGTGCCACCAGCAGCGAGGGACTAGCGGAAGAGACCAAGTACTTC. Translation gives CATSSEGLAEETKYF.

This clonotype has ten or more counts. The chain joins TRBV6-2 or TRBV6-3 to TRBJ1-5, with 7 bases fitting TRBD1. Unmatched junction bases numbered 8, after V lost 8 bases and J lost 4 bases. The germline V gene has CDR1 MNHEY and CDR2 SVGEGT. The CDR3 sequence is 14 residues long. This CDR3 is CASRKAGGNQPQHF. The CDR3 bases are TGTGCCAGCCGAAAAGCAGGGGGGAATCAGCCCCAGCATTTT.

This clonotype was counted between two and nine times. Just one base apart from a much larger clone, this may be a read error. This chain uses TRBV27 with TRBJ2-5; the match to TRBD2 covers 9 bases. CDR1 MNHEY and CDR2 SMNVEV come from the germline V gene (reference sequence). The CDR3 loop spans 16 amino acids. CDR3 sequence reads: CASRARSGSGRETKYF. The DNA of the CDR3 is TGTGCCAGCAGGGCTCGTAGCGGGAGCGGTCGGGAGACCAAGTACTTC.

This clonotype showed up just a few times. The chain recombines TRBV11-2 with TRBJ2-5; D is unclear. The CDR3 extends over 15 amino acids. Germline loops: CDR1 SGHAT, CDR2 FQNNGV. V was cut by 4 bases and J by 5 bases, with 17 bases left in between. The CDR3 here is CASSSVDSFSETQYF. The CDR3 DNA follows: TGTGCCAGCAGCTCGGTAGACTCGTTTAGTGAGACCCAGTACTTC.

CDR3 bases: TGTGCCAGCAGCGTAGAAGGGACAGGGGTGCAGCCCCAGCATTTT. Its protein is CASSVEGTGVQPQHF. The chain is built from TRBV9 and TRBJ1-5, with TRBD1 matching over 10 bases. The CDR3 covers 15 residues. V lost 0 bases and J lost 7; bases outside the gene matches: 4. In germline, CDR1 is SGDLS, CDR2 YYNGEE.

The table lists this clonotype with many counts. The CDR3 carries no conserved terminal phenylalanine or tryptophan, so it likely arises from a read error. The CDR3 reads CASSLRYRHDEQYL. The CDR3 DNA follows: TGTGCCAGCAGCTTACGATACCGACATGACGAGCAGTACCTC. The V gene is TRBV7-2, the J gene TRBJ2-7; D remains unclear. The germline V gene has CDR1 SGHTA and CDR2 FQGNSA. V shed 2 bases and J shed 5 bases, with 13 bases lying between them. The CDR3 is 14 amino acids.

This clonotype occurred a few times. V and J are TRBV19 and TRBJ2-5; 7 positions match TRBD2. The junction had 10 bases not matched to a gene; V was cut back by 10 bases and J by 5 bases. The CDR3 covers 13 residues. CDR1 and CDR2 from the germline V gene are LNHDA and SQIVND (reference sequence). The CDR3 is CATPVRRGETQYF. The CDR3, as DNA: TGTGCCACCCCCGTACGGCGGGGGGAGACCCAGTACTTC.

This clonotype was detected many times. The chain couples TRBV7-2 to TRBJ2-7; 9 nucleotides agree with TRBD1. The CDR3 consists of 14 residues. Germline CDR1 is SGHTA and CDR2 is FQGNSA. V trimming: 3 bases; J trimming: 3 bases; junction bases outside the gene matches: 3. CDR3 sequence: CASSFYRGLYEQYF. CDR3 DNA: TGTGCCAGCAGCTTCTACAGGGGGCTCTACGAGCAGTACTTC.

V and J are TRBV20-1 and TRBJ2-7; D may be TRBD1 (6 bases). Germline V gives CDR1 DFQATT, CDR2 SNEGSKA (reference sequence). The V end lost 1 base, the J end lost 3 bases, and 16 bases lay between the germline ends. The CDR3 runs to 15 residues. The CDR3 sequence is CSARGSGAVGYEQYF. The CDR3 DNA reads TGCAGTGCTAGAGGTTCAGGGGCGGTGGGCTACGAGCAGTACTTC.

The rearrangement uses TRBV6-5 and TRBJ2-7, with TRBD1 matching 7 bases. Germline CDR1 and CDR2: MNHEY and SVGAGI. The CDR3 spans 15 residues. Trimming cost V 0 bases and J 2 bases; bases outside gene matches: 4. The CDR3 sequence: CASSYSRQGAYEQYF. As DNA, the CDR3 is TGTGCCAGCAGTTACTCGAGGCAGGGGGCCTACGAGCAGTACTTC.